These 13 T cell receptor beta chains were sequenced from one sample in a study of T cells after yellow fever vaccination. MiXCR, applied by TCRdb to the 5' RACE reads, yields one record per CDR3 protein. The data contain about 260,000 distinct CDR3 sequences, 3.6% of them singletons. Specimen: PBMCs, collected 15 days after the yellow fever booster vaccination. These receptors came from a man younger than 35 who received the YFV17D yellow fever vaccine.

In its sample, this clonotype was seen many times. This chain connects TRBV30 to TRBJ1-1; 7 nucleotides match TRBD1. The V gene's germline CDR1 is GTSNPN and CDR2 SVGIG (reference sequence). The CDR3 sequence is 15 residues long. V lost 4 bases, J lost 4 bases, and 12 bases stayed unmatched. The DNA for the CDR3 is TGTGCCTGGACCGTGGGTTTACAGGGGAGCACTGAAGCTTTCTTT. It specifies CAWTVGLQGSTEAFF.

This clonotype was seen repeatedly, ten times or more. The chain combines TRBV12-3 or TRBV12-4 with TRBJ2-7; no firm D call. Trimming stripped 5 bases from V and 7 bases from J, with 15 bases between. The length of the CDR3 is 13 residues. The CDR3 spells CASSLRTAREQYF. CDR3 DNA sequence: TGTGCCAGCAGTCTGCGGACGGCCCGGGAGCAGTACTTC.

This clonotype was counted at least ten times. V is TRBV14 and J is TRBJ2-3, with TRBD1 matching over 10 bases. The V gene's germline CDR1 is SGHDN and CDR2 FVKESK. The J segment lost 8 bases and the V segment lost 3 bases, leaving 2 bases of the junction unmatched. This CDR3 spans 13 amino acids. The CDR3 spells CASSQWDRGTQYF. The CDR3 DNA sequence: TGTGCCAGCAGCCAGTGGGACAGGGGTACGCAGTATTTT.

This clonotype was seen ten or more times. The chain employs TRBV12-3 or TRBV12-4 and TRBJ2-2; D is uncertain. Between the trimmed V and J ends, which lost 3 bases and 6 bases, there was a span of 11 bases. The CDR3 runs 14 residues. CDR3 in amino acids: CASSLETRAGELFF. Written as DNA, the CDR3 is TGTGCCAGCAGTTTGGAAACTCGGGCCGGGGAGCTGTTTTTT.

This clonotype was seen repeatedly, ten times or more. This rearrangement joins TRBV12-3 or TRBV12-4 to TRBJ2-7, with D possibly being TRBD1 (6 bases). V was pared by 3 bases and J by 3 bases, with 9 bases between. This CDR3 is 13 amino acids long. The CDR3 loop is CASSFDRNYEQYF. The CDR3 region has the DNA TGTGCCAGCAGTTTCGACAGGAACTACGAGCAGTACTTC.

CDR3 coding DNA: TGCAGTGCTAGAGAACGCCAGAGCTACACCTTC. This encodes CSARERQSYTF. The chain couples TRBV20-1 to TRBJ1-2; D remains ambiguous. In germline, CDR1 is DFQATT, CDR2 SNEGSKA (reference sequence). The CDR3 loop spans 11 amino acids. Trimming took 0 bases from V and 9 from J, leaving 8 bases between them.

This clonotype was counted many times. The J gene is TRBJ1-1, the V gene TRBV5-1, with 10 bases fitting TRBD1. V was pared by 0 bases and J by 4 bases, with 6 bases of the junction left unmatched. Germline V gene sequence: CDR1 SGHRS, CDR2 YFSETQ. The CDR3 totals 16 residues. CDR3 in DNA: TGCGCCAGCAGCTTGGACCCCGGGACAGGGGTCACTGAAGCTTTCTTT. As protein: CASSLDPGTGVTEAFF.

This clonotype was picked up many times. This sequence joins TRBV5-4 and TRBJ2-2, with TRBD2 as a possible D gene (5 bases). The CDR3 contains 16 residues. CDR1 SGHNT and CDR2 YYREEE come from the germline V gene (reference sequence). V lost 1 base to trimming and J lost 7 bases, with 17 bases between them. The CDR3 DNA follows: TGTGCCAGCAGCTTGTGGGAGAATGGCCAATTCGGGGAGCTGTTTTTT. Its translation: CASSLWENGQFGELFF.

This clonotype has at least ten counts. The chain carries TRBV4-3 and TRBJ2-1; 7 nucleotides agree with TRBD2. The CDR3 extends over 18 amino acids. Trimming took 0 bases from V and 0 from J; bases not matched to a gene: 8. Germline values: CDR1 LGHNA, CDR2 YSLEER. The CDR3, as DNA: TGCGCCAGCAGCCAAGAGTTAGCGGGCGCCCACTCCTACAATGAGCAGTTCTTC. Protein: CASSQELAGAHSYNEQFF.

This clonotype has ten or more counts. The gene calls are TRBV5-1 and TRBJ1-1; 7 bases line up with TRBD1. CDR3 length: 16 residues. Germline CDR1 is SGHRS and CDR2 is YFSETQ. Trimming took 3 bases from V and 11 from J; bases not matched to a gene: 19. CDR3 loop: CASSSAVTTTGSSAFF. The CDR3 DNA is TGCGCCAGCAGCTCCGCCGTAACTACGACAGGGTCAAGCGCTTTCTTT.

This clonotype was observed at least ten times. The V gene is TRBV5-1, the J gene TRBJ2-7; D might be TRBD1 (6 bases). V lost 7 bases and J 3 bases, leaving 17 bases between the germline ends. Germline CDR1 SGHRS, CDR2 YFSETQ. The CDR3 loop spans 14 amino acids. CDR3 nucleotides: TGCGCCAGCTCGACAGGAGAAGATTTCTACGAGCAGTACGTC. Translating gives CASSTGEDFYEQYV.

The table lists this clonotype with many counts. This chain joins TRBV4-3 and TRBJ2-2; D is undetermined. V gave up 0 bases and J gave up 4 bases, with 9 bases separating them. The CDR3 sequence is 15 residues long. Germline CDR1 reads LGHNA; CDR2 reads YSLEER. This CDR3 reads CASSQEARGTGELFF. In nucleotides, the CDR3 is TGCGCCAGCAGCCAAGAGGCGAGAGGCACCGGGGAGCTGTTTTTT.

This clonotype was recorded at least ten times. This rearrangement joins TRBV24-1 to TRBJ1-1; D is uncertain. Germline-derived CDR1 and CDR2 are KGHDR and SFDVKD. This CDR3 has 13 amino acids. V lost 5 bases and J lost 5, with 11 bases in between. Here the CDR3 reads CATSARRGTEAFF. The CDR3 region has the DNA TGTGCCACCAGTGCGAGGAGAGGGACTGAAGCTTTCTTT.